This passage covers 29 T cell receptor beta chains from one sample sequenced in a study of T cell responses to AZD1222 COVID-19 vaccine. Sequenced by immunoSEQ multiplex PCR; TCRdb stores in-frame clones only, minus some. The data hold 100,000 to 150,000 clones, with 92% observed a single time. The material was peripheral blood, obtained 28 days after the second AZD1222 dose. These receptor sequences come from an adult who received the AZD1222 COVID-19 vaccine.

V and J are TRBV4-3 and TRBJ2-1; 8 nucleotides line up with TRBD2. Germline lookup yields CDR1 LGHNA and CDR2 YSLEER. The CDR3 extends over 15 amino acids. The V gene end was trimmed by 3 bases and the J gene end by 1 base; junction bases not matched to a gene: 2. The DNA for the CDR3 is TGCGCCAGCAGCCACCGGGGGGGATCCTACAATGAGCAGTTCTTC. Its protein is CASSHRGGSYNEQFF.

The rearrangement links TRBV19 to TRBJ1-4; 7 nucleotides line up with TRBD1. The CDR3 loop spans 15 amino acids. Germline CDR1 LNHDA, CDR2 SQIVND (reference sequence). V was pared by 5 bases and J by 7 bases, with 10 bases of the junction left unmatched. CDR3 region: CASSAKTGSFEKLFF. Here the CDR3 DNA reads TGTGCCAGTAGTGCCAAGACAGGGAGTTTTGAAAAACTGTTTTTT. The variable domain in full, with the rest retrieved from reference TRBV19 and TRBJ1-4, is DGGITQSPKYLFRKEGQNVTLSCEQNLNHDAMYWYRQDPGQGLRLIYYSQIVNDFQKGDIAEGYSVSREKKESFPLTVTSAQKNPTAFYLCASSAKTGSFEKLFFGSGTQLSVL.

The chain recombines TRBV30 with TRBJ1-3; possibly TRBD1 for D (5 bases). The V end lost 5 bases, the J end lost 2 bases, and 10 bases lay between the germline ends. The CDR3 extends over 13 amino acids. The germline V gene encodes CDR1 GTSNPN and CDR2 SVGIG (reference sequence). The CDR3 DNA is TGTGCCTGGTCGGCAGGGCCTGGAAACACCATATATTTT. Residues: CAWSAGPGNTIYF. The full variable domain, with the rest looked up from reference TRBV30 and TRBJ1-3, is SQTIHQWPATLVQPVGSPLSLECTVEGTSNPNLYWYRQAAGRGLQLLFYSVGIGQISSEVPQNLSASRPQDRQFILSSKKLLLSDSGFYLCAWSAGPGNTIYFGEGSWLTVV.

This rearrangement joins TRBV12-3 or TRBV12-4 to TRBJ1-1; maybe TRBD1 (5 bases). Trimming pared 1 base from V and 10 bases from J, leaving 10 bases between. The CDR3 contains 12 residues. The CDR3 DNA reads as TGTGCCAGCAGTTTAGAGGGGCCCGGAGCTTTCTTT. Its protein product is CASSLEGPGAFF.

The chain recombines TRBV21-1 with TRBJ1-5; TRBD1, as called in the table, went unchecked against the DNA. TRBV21-1 constitutes a pseudogene. This CDR3 region has 16 residues. CDR3: CASSKGGRGCNQPQHF. Written as DNA, the CDR3 is TGTGCCAGCAGCAAAGGTGGCAGGGGCTGCAATCAGCCCCAGCATTTT.

The chain has TRBV27 and TRBJ1-2; 9 bases agree with TRBD1. Germline V gene sequence: CDR1 MNHEY, CDR2 SMNVEV (reference sequence). The CDR3 extends over 15 amino acids. Unmatched junction bases numbered 9, after V lost 2 bases and J lost 8 bases. CDR3 loop: CASSLRTGELGGYTF. The CDR3 nucleotides are TGTGCCAGCAGTTTAAGGACAGGGGAATTGGGAGGCTACACCTTC.

The chain is built from TRBV24-1 and TRBJ2-7, with D perhaps TRBD2 (6 bases). The CDR3 consists of 14 residues. The V end lost 6 bases, the J end lost 6 bases, and 17 bases lay between the germline ends. CDR1 is KGHDR and CDR2 is SFDVKD in the germline V gene. The CDR3 here is CATSSRGLGAEQYF. Here the CDR3 DNA reads TGTGCCACCAGTTCTCGGGGGTTAGGGGCCGAGCAGTACTTC.

A single count supports this clone. The V gene is TRBV12-5, the J gene TRBJ1-1; 7 nucleotides match TRBD1. CDR3 size: 13 residues. V was clipped by 6 bases and J by 3 bases; unmatched bases: 4. CDR1 is LGHNT, CDR2 FRNRAP, per germline. The CDR3 DNA sequence: TGTGCTAGTGGCCGGGACAGCTACACTGAAGCTTTCTTT. This sequence encodes CASGRDSYTEAFF.

J is TRBJ1-5 and V is TRBV6-2 or TRBV6-3, with TRBD1 identical over 11 bases. This CDR3 comprises 15 residues. CDR1 is MNHEY and CDR2 is SVGEGT in the germline V gene. The V segment lost 3 bases and the J segment 7 bases; nucleotides outside the gene matches: 5. The CDR3 nucleotides are TGTGCCAGCAGTTATGCCGGGACAGGGGGGCAGCCCCAGCATTTT. It codes for CASSYAGTGGQPQHF.

V usage is TRBV2 and J usage is TRBJ2-1; D not certain. V lost 7 bases and J lost 4, with 20 bases in between. The germline V gene has CDR1 SNHLY and CDR2 FYNNEI. This CDR3 has 16 amino acids. CDR3 sequence reads: CASTKGGMSGYNEQFF. The CDR3 DNA reads as TGTGCCAGCACCAAAGGTGGCATGAGTGGGTACAATGAGCAGTTCTTC.

The chain recombines TRBV19 with TRBJ2-3; a possible D gene is TRBD2 (6 bases). The CDR3 spans 15 residues. Germline assignment: CDR1 LNHDA and CDR2 SQIVND (reference sequence). The germline V and J ends were trimmed by 5 bases and 6 bases, with 18 bases remaining between them. CDR3 coding DNA: TGTGCCAGTAGTGACGGGACTCATAACTTCGATACGCAGTATTTT. Translating it yields CASSDGTHNFDTQYF.

The chain combines TRBV2 with TRBJ1-5; D uncertain. CDR3 length: 13 residues. Germline-derived CDR1 and CDR2 are SNHLY and FYNNEI. V lost 4 bases, J lost 5 bases, and 9 bases lay in between. This CDR3 is CASSGREDQPQHF. CDR3 nucleotide sequence: TGTGCCAGCAGTGGACGGGAAGATCAGCCCCAGCATTTT.

The table lists this clone with a few counts. The V gene is TRBV18, the J gene TRBJ1-1, with 9 nucleotides matching TRBD1. The CDR3 is 15 amino acids. V shed 3 bases, J shed 6 bases, and the junction held 8 bases outside the gene matches. Germline V gene lookup returns CDR1 KGHSH and CDR2 LQKENI. In DNA, the CDR3 is TGTGCCAGCTCACCCGGACAGGGGAGGGAGGCTGAAGCTTTCTTT. It encodes CASSPGQGREAEAFF.

The chain links TRBV7-3 to TRBJ2-1, with 13 positions matching TRBD2. CDR3 length equals 15 residues. The V and J ends lost 1 base and 8 bases, in that order; junction bases with no gene match: 2. Germline V lookup: CDR1 SGHTA, CDR2 FQGTGA. Here the CDR3 DNA reads TGTGCCAGCAGCTTAAATGGACTAGCGGGAGATGAGCAGTTCTTC. Its protein is CASSLNGLAGDEQFF. The variable domain in full, completed from reference TRBV7-3 and TRBJ2-1, reads GAGVSQTPSNKVTEKGKYVELRCDPISGHTALYWYRQSLGQGPEFLIYFQGTGAADDSGLPNDRFFAVRPEGSVSTLKIQRTERGDSAVYLCASSLNGLAGDEQFFGPGTRLTVL.

The J gene is TRBJ1-1, the V gene TRBV7-8; D not resolved. V lost 4 bases and J 2 bases, leaving 14 bases between the germline ends. The germline V gene encodes CDR1 SGHVS and CDR2 FQNEAQ. The CDR3 has 15 residues. CDR3 in DNA: TGTGCCAGCAGCTCAGTTCCGGGCGGTAACACTGAAGCTTTCTTT. It translates to CASSSVPGGNTEAFF.

The V call is TRBV9, the J call TRBJ2-1; 7 positions agree with TRBD1. J was trimmed by 5 bases and V by 0 bases; bases with no gene match: 8. The CDR3 has 16 amino acids. Germline V CDR1 and CDR2: SGDLS, YYNGEE. DNA for the CDR3: TGTGCCAGCAGCGTAGGTCCCGGGACAGCAAACAATGAGCAGTTCTTC. This gives the protein CASSVGPGTANNEQFF.

V is TRBV24-1 and J is TRBJ1-1; D is perhaps TRBD1 (6 bases). Germline V lookup: CDR1 KGHDR, CDR2 SFDVKD. Trimming took off 9 bases at V and 1 base at J, with 11 bases between the two ends. The CDR3 sequence is 13 residues long. CDR3 coding DNA: TGTGCCACCCGACAGGACTCGAACACTGAAGCTTTCTTT. Protein: CATRQDSNTEAFF.

This chain connects TRBV5-1 to TRBJ1-4; 8 bases are a match to TRBD1. V lost 2 bases to trimming and J lost 5 bases; unmatched junction nucleotides: 11. The V gene's germline CDR1 is SGHRS and CDR2 YFSETQ. The CDR3 runs 17 residues. The CDR3 coding sequence is TGCGCCAGCAGCTTACAGGGACAGGTTAGGTGGAATGAAAAACTGTTTTTT. Residues: CASSLQGQVRWNEKLFF.

J is TRBJ1-2 and V is TRBV7-9, with unresolved D. The CDR3 extends over 15 amino acids. Germline V lookup: CDR1 SEHNR, CDR2 FQNEAQ (reference sequence). Trimming stripped 2 bases from V and 1 base from J, with 11 bases between. The CDR3 loop is CASSLREEVNYGYTF. In DNA form, the CDR3 reads TGTGCCAGCAGCTTACGTGAGGAAGTTAACTATGGCTACACCTTC.

This rearrangement joins TRBV27 to TRBJ1-1; tentative D call: TRBD1 (6 bases). Between the trimmed V and J ends, which lost 5 bases and 10 bases, there was a span of 14 bases. Germline lookup yields CDR1 MNHEY and CDR2 SMNVEV (reference sequence). This CDR3 comprises 12 residues. In DNA, the CDR3 is TGTGCCAGCAGTCCTCTGGGGGGCCCAGCTTTCTTT. This gives the protein CASSPLGGPAFF.

The chain uses TRBV5-1 and TRBJ2-3, with 8 nucleotides matching TRBD1. The J segment lost 1 base and the V segment lost 0 bases, leaving 4 bases of the junction unmatched. This CDR3 is 16 amino acids long. The V gene's germline CDR1 is SGHRS and CDR2 YFSETQ. DNA for the CDR3: TGCGCCAGCAGCTTGGCCGCGGACAGGGGCACAGATACGCAGTATTTT. Translated: CASSLAADRGTDTQYF.

This chain joins TRBV7-9 and TRBJ1-1; D perhaps matches TRBD1 (5 bases). The ends were cut back, 8 bases at V and 0 bases at J, with 10 bases in the middle. The CDR3 has 13 amino acids. Per germline, CDR1 SEHNR and CDR2 FQNEAQ (reference sequence). CDR3 nucleotide sequence: TGTGCCAGCGGGGGACGGTTGAACACTGAAGCTTTCTTT. Amino acids: CASGGRLNTEAFF.

J is TRBJ1-5 and V is TRBV6-1, with 10 bases identical to TRBD1. V lost 4 bases, J lost 7 bases, and 10 bases stayed unmatched. CDR3 length: 16 residues. The germline V gene encodes CDR1 MNHNS and CDR2 SASEGT. The CDR3 loop is CASSVSRDRGIQPQHF. CDR3 in DNA: TGTGCCAGCAGTGTCTCCCGGGACAGGGGAATCCAGCCCCAGCATTTT.

The gene calls are TRBV4-2 and TRBJ2-7; TRBD1 matches at 11 bases. V shed 1 base, J shed 7 bases, and the junction held 9 bases outside the gene matches. Germline loops: CDR1 LGHNA, CDR2 YNFKEQ. The CDR3 is 16 amino acids. The CDR3 DNA is TGTGCCAGCAGCCAAGGGTGGGGACAGGGGGTCAGGGAGCAGTACTTC. Translation gives CASSQGWGQGVREQYF.

This clone was seen a few times. This chain links TRBV7-6 with TRBJ2-2; 10 bases match TRBD2. V was pared by 2 bases and J by 5 bases, with 2 bases of the junction left unmatched. The CDR3 has 15 amino acids. In germline, CDR1 is SGHVS, CDR2 FNYEAQ. This CDR3 reads CASSLLAGDTGELFF. CDR3 coding DNA: TGTGCCAGCAGCTTACTAGCGGGAGATACCGGGGAGCTGTTTTTT.

V is TRBV18 and J is TRBJ1-1; a possible D gene is TRBD1 (5 bases). V was pared by 3 bases and J by 6 bases, with 14 bases between. The CDR3 sequence is 14 residues long. Per germline, CDR1 KGHSH and CDR2 LQKENI. The DNA for the CDR3 is TGTGCCAGCTCACCCCAGGGAGCGGTTGCTGAAGCTTTCTTT. The encoded protein is CASSPQGAVAEAFF.

The chain recombines TRBV14 with TRBJ1-2; 7 nucleotides line up with TRBD1. CDR3 size: 13 residues. Germline V gene sequence: CDR1 SGHDN, CDR2 FVKESK. Trimming removed 2 bases from V and 5 bases from J; junction bases left unmatched: 2. This chain's CDR3 is CASSQPGGYGYTF. CDR3 in DNA: TGTGCCAGCAGCCAACCAGGGGGGTATGGCTACACCTTC.

The CDR3 DNA sequence: TGCGCCAGCAGCCCTTTGGGGGTCAGCACCTACGAGCAGTACTTC. Protein: CASSPLGVSTYEQYF. V and J are TRBV5-1 and TRBJ2-7; D is possibly TRBD1 or TRBD2 (5 bases each). The CDR3 is 15 amino acids. Trimming pared 4 bases from V and 2 bases from J, leaving 16 bases between. The V gene's germline CDR1 is SGHRS and CDR2 YFSETQ.

V and J are TRBV7-3 and TRBJ1-1; 7 nucleotides agree with TRBD1. The V gene's germline CDR1 is SGHTA and CDR2 FQGTGA. V lost 4 bases and J lost 3; bases outside the gene matches: 5. This CDR3 comprises 14 residues. The CDR3 is CASSSQGGDTEAFF. CDR3 sequence (DNA): TGTGCCAGCAGCTCCCAGGGGGGGGACACTGAAGCTTTCTTT.